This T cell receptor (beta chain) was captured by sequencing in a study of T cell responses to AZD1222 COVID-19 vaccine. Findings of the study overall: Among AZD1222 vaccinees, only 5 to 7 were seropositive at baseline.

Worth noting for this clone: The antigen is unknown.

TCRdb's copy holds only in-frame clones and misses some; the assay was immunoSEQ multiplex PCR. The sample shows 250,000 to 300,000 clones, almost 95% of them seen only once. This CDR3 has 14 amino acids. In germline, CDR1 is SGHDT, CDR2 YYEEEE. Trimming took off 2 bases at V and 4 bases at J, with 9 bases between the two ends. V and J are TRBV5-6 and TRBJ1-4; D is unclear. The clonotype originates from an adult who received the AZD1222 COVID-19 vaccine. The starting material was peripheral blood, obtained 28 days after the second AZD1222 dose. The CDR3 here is CASSLGRYNEKLFF. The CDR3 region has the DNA TGTGCCAGCAGCTTAGGACGGTATAATGAAAAACTGTTTTTT.